What follows is one T cell receptor (beta chain) and its context. Its cognate antigen is unknown. The primer mix had 60 Vbeta and 13 Jbeta primers. Sequencing was performed with immunoSEQ multiplex PCR; in TCRdb, only in-frame clones are kept and a portion is missing. The profile covers about 44,000 clones, with approximately 86% appearing a single time and roughly 8% taken by the ten largest. This CDR3 contains 14 residues. Per the germline V gene, CDR1 is GTSNPN and CDR2 is SVGIG (reference sequence). V was shortened by 5 bases and J by 4 bases, with 14 bases between the two germline ends. This entry belongs to a study of cytomegalovirus exposure and HLA in healthy donors. Study results and caveats: Across donors, presence/absence analyses took sequencing depth to be roughly uniform. In an earlier analysis, about 87% or about 30%: the productive usage of most TCR beta V segments. Later on, an analysis tied approximately 17,000 TCR beta sequences to HLA alleles at 0.05 false discovery rate.

What was sequenced was PBMCs. The receptor's source is a woman in her thirties or forties in good health and CMV-seropositive. This sequence joins TRBV30 and TRBJ2-2; D is possibly TRBD2 (6 bases). DNA for the CDR3: TGTGCCTGGTGGGGCGGGGTATTCACCGGGGAGCTGTTTTTT. It translates to CAWWGGVFTGELFF.